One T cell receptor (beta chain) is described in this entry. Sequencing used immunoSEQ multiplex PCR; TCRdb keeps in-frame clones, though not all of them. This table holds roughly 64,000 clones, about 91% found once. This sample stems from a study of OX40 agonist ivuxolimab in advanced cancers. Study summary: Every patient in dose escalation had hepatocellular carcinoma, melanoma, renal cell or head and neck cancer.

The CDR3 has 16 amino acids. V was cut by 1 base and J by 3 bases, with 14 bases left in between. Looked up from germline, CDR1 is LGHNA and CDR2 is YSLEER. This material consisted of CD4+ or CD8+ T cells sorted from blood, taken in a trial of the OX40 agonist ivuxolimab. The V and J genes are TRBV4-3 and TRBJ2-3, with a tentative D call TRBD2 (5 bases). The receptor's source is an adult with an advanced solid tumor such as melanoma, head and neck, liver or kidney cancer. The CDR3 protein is CASSQGGPGNTDTQYF. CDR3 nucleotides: TGCGCCAGCAGCCAAGGAGGACCGGGAAATACAGATACGCAGTATTTT.